This passage covers 29 T cell receptor beta chains from one sample sequenced in a study of cytomegalovirus exposure and HLA in healthy donors. The PCR contained 60 Vbeta and 13 Jbeta primers. Only in-frame clones appear in the TCRdb table, and some are missing; sequencing was by immunoSEQ multiplex PCR. Its listing shows approximately 50,000 clones. The sequencing input was PBMCs. Receptors were obtained from a female donor in good health and CMV-seronegative.

The rearrangement links TRBV4-2 to TRBJ2-5; 7 bases align to TRBD1. This CDR3 contains 14 residues. Trimming cost V 1 base and J 2 bases; bases outside gene matches: 1. Germline V gene data show CDR1 as LGHNA and CDR2 as YNFKEQ. The CDR3 region is CASSQGDSQETQYF. CDR3 bases: TGTGCCAGCAGCCAAGGGGACAGTCAAGAGACCCAGTACTTC.

V gene TRBV18 combines with J gene TRBJ2-5; no definite D call. The CDR3 sequence is 13 residues long. Germline CDR1 KGHSH, CDR2 LQKENI. V shed 3 bases and J shed 0 bases, with 5 bases lying between them. CDR3 DNA: TGTGCCAGCTCACCCCAAAACCAAGAGACCCAGTACTTC. It codes for CASSPQNQETQYF. Full variable domain (remainder filled in from reference TRBV18 and TRBJ2-5): NAGVMQNPRHLVRRRGQEARLRCSPMKGHSHVYWYRQLPEEGLKFMVYLQKENIIDESGMPKERFSAEFPKEGPSILRIQQVVRGDSAAYFCASSPQNQETQYFGPGTRLLVL.

This chain links TRBV5-1 with TRBJ1-1, with D tentatively TRBD1 (5 bases). This CDR3 spans 14 amino acids. V lost 0 bases and J lost 6, with 12 bases in between. CDR1 and CDR2 (germline): SGHRS, YFSETQ. The CDR3 region is CASSLGRGFAEAFF. CDR3 DNA sequence: TGCGCCAGCAGCTTGGGGAGGGGATTTGCTGAAGCTTTCTTT.

V usage is TRBV9 and J usage is TRBJ1-5; 7 nucleotides agree with TRBD1. The germline V gene has CDR1 SGDLS and CDR2 YYNGEE. The V segment lost 4 bases and the J segment 6 bases; nucleotides outside the gene matches: 10. There are 15 residues in the CDR3. The CDR3 loop is CASSSRDSAGQPQHF. The CDR3 nucleotides read TGTGCCAGCAGCAGCCGGGACAGCGCCGGTCAGCCCCAGCATTTT.

This chain connects TRBV20-1 to TRBJ1-2, with D hard to call. V was clipped by 6 bases and J by 8 bases, with 10 bases between them. There are 10 residues in the CDR3. From germline, CDR1 is DFQATT and CDR2 SNEGSKA (reference sequence). Here the CDR3 DNA reads TGCAGTGCCCACACGGGGGGCTACACCTTC. This encodes CSAHTGGYTF.

This sequence joins TRBV7-3 and TRBJ2-3; 9 bases are shared with TRBD2. The V segment lost 1 base and the J segment 4 bases; nucleotides outside the gene matches: 6. CDR3 length: 16 residues. Per germline, CDR1 SGHTA and CDR2 FQGTGA. CDR3 bases: TGTGCCAGCAGCTTAATGGGCGGGGGGGCGGCAGATACGCAGTATTTT. Protein product: CASSLMGGGAADTQYF.

This chain links TRBV13 with TRBJ2-2; the D gene is possibly TRBD2 (6 bases). V lost 4 bases and J lost 3, with 21 bases in between. The CDR3 spans 18 residues. Looked up from germline, CDR1 is PRHDT and CDR2 is FYEKMQ (reference sequence). CDR3 loop: CASSSWTSVSGDTGELFF. CDR3 coding DNA: TGTGCCAGCAGCTCCTGGACGTCCGTCTCGGGGGACACCGGGGAGCTGTTTTTT.

CDR3 nucleotide sequence: TGTGCCTGGAGCTGGGCCTATAGCAATCAGCCCCAGCATTTT. Amino acids: CAWSWAYSNQPQHF. The chain couples TRBV30 to TRBJ1-5; unclear D gene. V lost 3 bases and J 0 bases, leaving 9 bases between the germline ends. The germline V gene encodes CDR1 GTSNPN and CDR2 SVGIG (reference sequence). The CDR3 contains 14 residues.

This chain uses TRBV14 with TRBJ1-3, with 9 positions matching TRBD1. Trimming removed 5 bases from V and 3 bases from J; junction bases left unmatched: 5. The germline CDR1 and CDR2 sequences are SGHDN and FVKESK. The CDR3 covers 15 residues. CDR3 DNA sequence: TGTGCCAGCAGCGCGACAGGGGGTCTTGGAAACACCATATATTTT. This translates into CASSATGGLGNTIYF. Based on the CDR3 plus reference TRBV14 and TRBJ1-3, the full variable domain is EAGVTQFPSHSVIEKGQTVTLRCDPISGHDNLYWYRRVMGKEIKFLLHFVKESKQDESGMPNNRFLAERTGGTYSTLKVQPAELEDSGVYFCASSATGGLGNTIYFGEGSWLTVV.

The chain couples TRBV30 to TRBJ2-7; 7 bases map to TRBD1. The CDR3 has 16 residues. V was clipped by 3 bases and J by 0 bases; unmatched bases: 11. Looked up from germline, CDR1 is GTSNPN and CDR2 is SVGIG (reference sequence). CDR3 loop: CAWRAPGGTSSYEQYF. CDR3 in DNA: TGTGCCTGGAGGGCCCCAGGGGGAACGAGCTCCTACGAGCAGTACTTC.

The CDR3, as DNA: TGCGCCAGCAGTTCGGGCAGGGGTCGCACTGAAGCTTTCTTT. This encodes CASSSGRGRTEAFF. The chain recombines TRBV5-1 with TRBJ1-1, with a possible D match to TRBD1 (6 bases). V lost 5 bases and J 4 bases, leaving 15 bases between the germline ends. Germline V gene lookup returns CDR1 SGHRS and CDR2 YFSETQ. The CDR3 has 14 residues.

This rearrangement joins TRBV5-1 to TRBJ1-6, with no clear D. In germline, CDR1 is SGHRS, CDR2 YFSETQ. V lost 0 bases, J lost 0 bases, and 10 bases lay in between. The CDR3 extends over 17 amino acids. The CDR3 nucleotides read TGCGCCAGCAGCTTGGCCCCGGGGAGCTCCTATAATTCACCCCTCCACTTT. Translated: CASSLAPGSSYNSPLHF.

This chain joins TRBV6-1 and TRBJ1-4; 8 bases are a match to TRBD1. J gave up 8 bases and V 2 bases, and 4 bases lay outside the gene matches. The germline V gene has CDR1 MNHNS and CDR2 SASEGT. The CDR3 has 14 residues. CDR3 region: CASSEPNRGEKLFF. For the CDR3, the DNA is TGTGCCAGCAGTGAACCCAACAGGGGGGAAAAACTGTTTTTT.

The chain recombines TRBV4-1 with TRBJ2-5; the match to TRBD1 covers 8 bases. This CDR3 has 15 amino acids. Trimming cost V 0 bases and J 5 bases; bases outside gene matches: 5. In germline, CDR1 is MGHRA, CDR2 YSYEKL. Here the CDR3 reads CASSQDQGAWETQYF. DNA for the CDR3: TGCGCCAGCAGCCAAGATCAGGGGGCCTGGGAGACCCAGTACTTC.

The rearrangement uses TRBV2 and TRBJ2-1; possible D gene TRBD2, 5 bases. Trimming left V 9 bases short and J 6 bases short, with 6 bases between. Germline-derived CDR1 and CDR2 are SNHLY and FYNNEI. CDR3 length: 10 residues. The DNA for the CDR3 is TGTGCCAGAGAGGGCAATGAGCAGTTCTTC. Translating it yields CAREGNEQFF. Supplemented by reference TRBV2 and TRBJ2-1, the full variable domain reads EPEVTQTPSHQVTQMGQEVILRCVPISNHLYFYWYRQILGQKVEFLVSFYNNEISEKSEIFDDQFSVERPDGSNFTLKIRSTKLEDSAMYFCAREGNEQFFGPGTRLTVL.

The chain carries TRBV30 and TRBJ1-1, with 11 nucleotides matching TRBD1. Germline V gives CDR1 GTSNPN, CDR2 SVGIG (reference sequence). After removal of 5 bases from V and 2 bases from J, the junction contained 19 bases not matched to a gene. This CDR3 is 19 amino acids long. CDR3 region: CAWHAGIGRRTGGNTEAFF. CDR3 nucleotides: TGTGCCTGGCACGCTGGGATCGGTAGGCGGACAGGGGGCAACACTGAAGCTTTCTTT.

The chain links TRBV4-2 to TRBJ1-1; D is unresolved. The CDR3 loop spans 14 amino acids. Per germline, CDR1 LGHNA and CDR2 YNFKEQ. V lost 0 bases, J lost 5 bases, and 10 bases lay in between. As DNA, the CDR3 is TGTGCCAGCAGCCAAGATCTGACGGGGACTGAAGCTTTCTTT. It specifies CASSQDLTGTEAFF.

V and J are TRBV30 and TRBJ1-5; D not certain. V was cut by 1 base and J by 1 base, with 5 bases left in between. The CDR3 totals 13 residues. CDR1 and CDR2 (germline): GTSNPN, SVGIG (reference sequence). The CDR3 coding sequence is TGTGCCTGGAGTGCGGGAAGCAATCAGCCCCAGCATTTT. Translation: CAWSAGSNQPQHF.

The chain recombines TRBV6-1 with TRBJ1-4, with no clear D. In germline, CDR1 is MNHNS, CDR2 SASEGT. V shed 7 bases and J shed 5 bases, with 8 bases lying between them. The CDR3 covers 12 residues. The CDR3 DNA sequence: TGTGCCAGCATCAGCAGGAATGAAAAACTGTTTTTT. Its protein is CASISRNEKLFF.

This sequence joins TRBV4-2 and TRBJ2-1, with D tentatively TRBD2 (6 bases). The ends were cut back, 0 bases at V and 0 bases at J, with 9 bases in the middle. The CDR3 covers 16 residues. CDR1 is LGHNA and CDR2 is YNFKEQ in the germline V gene. The CDR3 DNA follows: TGTGCCAGCAGCCAAGATGAGACTAGCTCCTACAATGAGCAGTTCTTC. Protein product: CASSQDETSSYNEQFF.

This chain links TRBV9 with TRBJ2-1, with D maybe TRBD1 (6 bases). Germline V gives CDR1 SGDLS, CDR2 YYNGEE. With 3 bases removed from V and 0 bases from J, the gap between germline ends came to 13 bases. This CDR3 comprises 16 residues. The CDR3 DNA reads TGTGCCAGCAGCGGCCGACAGGCTGGCTCCTACAATGAGCAGTTCTTC. This gives the protein CASSGRQAGSYNEQFF.

This rearrangement joins TRBV9 to TRBJ1-3; D not certain. The ends were cut back, 2 bases at V and 2 bases at J, with 5 bases in the middle. The CDR3 consists of 13 residues. Looked up from germline, CDR1 is SGDLS and CDR2 is YYNGEE. The CDR3 here is CASSVGPGNTIYF. CDR3 nucleotide sequence: TGTGCCAGCAGCGTTGGCCCTGGAAACACCATATATTTT. The full variable domain, its missing parts supplied by reference TRBV9 and TRBJ1-3, is DSGVTQTPKHLITATGQRVTLRCSPRSGDLSVYWYQQSLDQGLQFLIQYYNGEERAKGNILERFSAQQFPDLHSELNLSSLELGDSALYFCASSVGPGNTIYFGEGSWLTVV.

The chain recombines TRBV19 with TRBJ1-1, with D possibly being TRBD1 (5 bases). CDR3 length: 15 residues. Germline V gives CDR1 LNHDA, CDR2 SQIVND (reference sequence). Trimming removed 8 bases from V and 7 bases from J, with 23 bases in between. The CDR3 reads CASRRTMDVGGEAFF. DNA of the CDR3: TGTGCCAGTCGACGGACAATGGATGTTGGTGGTGAAGCTTTCTTT. Full variable domain (rest looked up from reference TRBV19 and TRBJ1-1): DGGITQSPKYLFRKEGQNVTLSCEQNLNHDAMYWYRQDPGQGLRLIYYSQIVNDFQKGDIAEGYSVSREKKESFPLTVTSAQKNPTAFYLCASRRTMDVGGEAFFGQGTRLTVV.

The J gene is TRBJ1-6, the V gene TRBV30; D perhaps matches TRBD1 (5 bases). The CDR3 extends over 17 amino acids. Per germline, CDR1 GTSNPN and CDR2 SVGIG (reference sequence). V was pared by 1 base and J by 0 bases, with 13 bases between. CDR3 region: CAWSANRLSSYNSPLHF. CDR3 nucleotide sequence: TGTGCCTGGAGTGCGAACAGGTTAAGCTCCTATAATTCACCCCTCCACTTT.

The chain recombines TRBV4-1 with TRBJ1-2; 7 bases line up with TRBD1. CDR3 size: 16 residues. Germline CDR1 MGHRA, CDR2 YSYEKL. V trimming: 4 bases; J trimming: 2 bases; junction bases outside the gene matches: 10. This CDR3 is CASSLHGTETNYGYTF. The CDR3 DNA reads TGCGCCAGCAGCCTTCACGGGACAGAAACAAACTATGGCTACACCTTC.

The J gene is TRBJ1-2, the V gene TRBV5-6, with TRBD1 identical over 8 bases. Germline CDR1 is SGHDT and CDR2 is YYEEEE. The CDR3 has 13 amino acids. The ends lost 5 bases at V and 5 bases at J; junction bases unmatched: 5. The CDR3 DNA follows: TGTGCCAGCAGGTGGACAGGGCAGTATGGCTACACCTTC. As protein: CASRWTGQYGYTF.

The V and J genes are TRBV29-1 and TRBJ1-1; tentatively, D is TRBD1 (6 bases). V was pared by 5 bases and J by 6 bases, with 10 bases between. The CDR3 is 11 amino acids. Germline lookup yields CDR1 SQVTM and CDR2 ANQGSEA. CDR3 protein: CSVRGHPEAFF. The CDR3 DNA reads TGCAGCGTTCGGGGACACCCTGAAGCTTTCTTT.

The V gene is TRBV9, the J gene TRBJ1-2; TRBD1 might be the D (6 bases). There are 14 residues in the CDR3. V was trimmed by 3 bases and J by 9 bases, leaving 18 bases between them. Germline V gene sequence: CDR1 SGDLS, CDR2 YYNGEE. CDR3 sequence (DNA): TGTGCCAGCAGCGAAACCCGGGGGGGCTGGCGCTACACCTTC. As protein: CASSETRGGWRYTF.

This rearrangement joins TRBV4-1 to TRBJ1-4; unclear D gene. Germline CDR1 MGHRA, CDR2 YSYEKL. V was clipped by 4 bases and J by 8 bases, with 11 bases between them. The CDR3 has 13 amino acids. This CDR3 reads CASSPLLREKLFF. CDR3 nucleotide sequence: TGCGCCAGCAGCCCTTTACTAAGGGAAAAACTGTTTTTT.